Presented here are 25 T cell receptor beta chains from one specimen sequenced in a study of T cell repertoires in aging, cancer and after chemotherapy. A mixed TRB-A/B primer pool amplified rearranged TRB by multiplex touch-down PCR. TCRdb re-derived calls from the multiplex PCR reads in MiXCR, one entry per CDR3 protein. The sample holds 1,500 to 2,500 distinct CDR3 sequences, roughly 30% seen once. Peripheral blood genomic DNA, not sorted cells or RNA, was the template. Sequenced: blood. The receptor source for this set is a human donor in good health.

This chain links TRBV2 with TRBJ1-2; tentatively, D is TRBD1 (5 bases). The ends were cut back, 5 bases at V and 10 bases at J, with 20 bases in the middle. Germline CDR1 and CDR2: SNHLY and FYNNEI. This CDR3 comprises 14 residues. The CDR3 loop is CASSPFETETDYTF. The CDR3 DNA sequence: TGTGCCAGCAGTCCGTTCGAGACAGAGACTGACTACACCTTC.

By its share, this clonotype is large. The J gene is TRBJ2-3, the V gene TRBV19; D is uncertain. This CDR3 comprises 11 residues. The V end was cut by 11 bases, the J end by 6 bases, with 12 bases between. CDR1 and CDR2 from the germline V gene are LNHDA and SQIVND (reference sequence). CDR3 sequence (DNA): TGTGCCGGGATGGATTTGGATACGCAGTATTTT. It yields the protein CAGMDLDTQYF.

Only a few counts were recorded for this clonotype. V is TRBV6-5 and J is TRBJ1-1; 7 nucleotides match TRBD1. The CDR3 consists of 15 residues. CDR1 and CDR2 from the germline V gene are MNHEY and SVGAGI. Trimming took 7 bases from V and 0 from J; bases not matched to a gene: 8. CDR3 sequence reads: CASKTGGGVNTEAFF. CDR3 nucleotides: TGTGCCAGCAAAACGGGAGGGGGCGTGAACACTGAAGCTTTCTTT.

This clonotype is categorized as medium-sized (0.01 to 0.1%). The chain has TRBV5-6 and TRBJ1-6; the D is unclear. V was trimmed by 0 bases and J by 8 bases, leaving 6 bases between them. Germline values: CDR1 SGHDT, CDR2 YYEEEE. The CDR3 length is 13 residues. The CDR3 DNA sequence: TGTGCCAGCAGCTTGGAAAGCTATTCACCCCTCCACTTT. Its translation is CASSLESYSPLHF.

This clonotype is medium-sized by share. The V and J genes are TRBV5-5 and TRBJ2-3, with 8 bases aligning to TRBD2. With V trimmed by 3 bases and J by 4 bases, 7 bases remained unmatched. The germline V gene has CDR1 SGHKS and CDR2 YYEKEE (reference sequence). CDR3 size: 15 residues. CDR3 in DNA: TGTGCCAGCAGCTACCGGGGGGGCCAGTCAGATACGCAGTATTTT. Its protein is CASSYRGGQSDTQYF.

In the case of this clonotype: Germline is not matched at one junction end, which may reflect a read error. The J gene is TRBJ1-3, the V gene TRBV7-2; 7 positions match TRBD1. The CDR3 has 17 residues. Per germline, CDR1 SGHTA and CDR2 FQGNSA. Here the CDR3 reads CASILRFGTDTGNTIYF. Written as DNA, the CDR3 is TGTGCCAGCATCTTACGTTTCGGGACAGATACTGGAAACACCATATATTTT.

Worth noting for this clonotype: This may come from a read error, since a much larger clone is one base off. The chain has TRBV6-5 and TRBJ1-6; D ambiguous. The CDR3 length is 14 residues. Germline CDR1 is MNHEY and CDR2 is SVGAGI. In DNA form, the CDR3 reads TGTGCCAGCAGTTACACGGGAGATAACTCACCCCTCCACTTT. Protein sequence: CASSYTGDNSPLHF.

By share of the sample, this clonotype is medium-sized. As DNA, the CDR3 is TGTGCCTGGAGTCCTCACGCGAAAGAGACCCAGTACTTC. Translating gives CAWSPHAKETQYF. The chain employs TRBV30 and TRBJ2-5; no definite D call. V was pared by 2 bases and J by 3 bases, with 10 bases between. Germline CDR1 and CDR2: GTSNPN and SVGIG (reference sequence). The CDR3 covers 13 residues.

This clonotype was counted only a few times. V and J are TRBV5-5 and TRBJ1-1, with a weak D call TRBD1 (6 bases). The CDR3 has 16 amino acids. The V gene lost 3 bases and the J gene lost 0 bases, with 15 bases spanning the gap. Germline CDR1 SGHKS, CDR2 YYEKEE (reference sequence). The CDR3 spells CASSWRQVSLNTEAFF. The CDR3 bases are TGTGCCAGCAGCTGGCGACAGGTCTCGCTGAACACTGAAGCTTTCTTT.

This clonotype is categorized as large. This chain joins TRBV19 and TRBJ2-1; D remains ambiguous. This CDR3 contains 15 residues. V lost 6 bases, J lost 3 bases, and 15 bases lay in between. Germline V gene lookup returns CDR1 LNHDA and CDR2 SQIVND (reference sequence). CDR3 nucleotides: TGTGCCAGTAGCCCGACACGGACCTTCTACAATGAGCAGTTCTTC. Protein sequence: CASSPTRTFYNEQFF.

Sample share makes this clonotype medium-sized. V usage is TRBV15 and J usage is TRBJ2-7; 10 bases are shared with TRBD1. The CDR3 runs to 15 residues. V shed 8 bases, J shed 5 bases, and the junction held 12 bases outside the gene matches. CDR1 is LNHNV, CDR2 YYDKDF, per germline (reference sequence). The CDR3 reads CATGESFGTGDEQYF. CDR3 sequence (DNA): TGTGCCACCGGAGAGAGTTTCGGGACAGGGGACGAGCAGTACTTC. The full variable domain, completed using reference TRBV15 and TRBJ2-7, is DAMVIQNPRYQVTQFGKPVTLSCSQTLNHNVMYWYQQKSSQAPKLLFHYYDKDFNNEADTPDNFQSRRPNTSFCFLDIRSPGLGDTAMYLCATGESFGTGDEQYFGPGTRLTVT.

This sequence joins TRBV4-3 and TRBJ2-7, with 8 bases aligning to TRBD2. The germline V gene has CDR1 LGHNA and CDR2 YSLEER. This CDR3 is built from 16 residues. V lost 1 base, J lost 2 bases, and 7 bases stayed unmatched. CDR3 DNA: TGCGCCAGCAGCCAAGTTCGGCGGGGGGCCGCCTACGAGCAGTACTTC. It specifies CASSQVRRGAAYEQYF.

With regard to this clonotype: A much larger clone differs by one base, so this may be a read error. The chain employs TRBV5-4 and TRBJ2-1, with D tentatively TRBD2 (6 bases). The V end was cut by 2 bases, the J end by 12 bases, with 12 bases between. The germline gives CDR1 SGHNT, CDR2 YYREEE (reference sequence). The CDR3 spans 12 residues. Here the CDR3 reads CASSFQSGGQFF. CDR3 sequence (DNA): TGTGCCAGCAGCTTTCAATCCGGGGGGCAGTTCTTC.

By sample fraction, this clonotype is large. The V and J genes are TRBV19 and TRBJ1-6; D gene unclear. The CDR3 runs to 12 residues. V gave up 6 bases and J gave up 13 bases, with 13 bases separating them. Per germline, CDR1 LNHDA and CDR2 SQIVND (reference sequence). In DNA, the CDR3 is TGTGCCAGTAGCGGGCCCTTAACGCCCCTCCACTTT. This translates into CASSGPLTPLHF.

This sequence joins TRBV20-1 and TRBJ1-2, with TRBD1 identical over 7 bases. V lost 5 bases, J lost 11 bases, and 11 bases stayed unmatched. The germline V gene encodes CDR1 DFQATT and CDR2 SNEGSKA (reference sequence). The CDR3 contains 12 residues. CDR3 nucleotide sequence: TGCAGTGCTCCTCAGACAGGGTTGGGTTACACCTTC. Residues: CSAPQTGLGYTF.

The V gene is TRBV4-2, the J gene TRBJ1-1; D is possibly TRBD1 (5 bases). Germline CDR1 and CDR2: LGHNA and YNFKEQ. V lost 5 bases, J lost 8 bases, and 15 bases lay in between. The CDR3 runs to 13 residues. The CDR3 sequence: CASSAHQGSEAFF. Here the CDR3 DNA reads TGTGCCAGCAGCGCTCATCAGGGTAGCGAAGCTTTCTTT.

This clonotype was detected once. Mismatch with germline at one junction end may stem from a read error. The CDR3 sequence: CASLPPVGGETQYF. For the CDR3, the DNA is TGTGCCAGCTTACCACCGGTTGGGGGAGAGACCCAGTACTTC. This chain connects TRBV18 to TRBJ2-5; D is perhaps TRBD1 or TRBD2 (5 bases each). CDR1 is KGHSH, CDR2 LQKENI, per germline. This CDR3 has 14 residues.

The rearrangement uses TRBV19 and TRBJ2-7; D call uncertain. The end of the DNA aligns better with TRBJ2-1, so the J call may be wrong. In germline, CDR1 is LNHDA, CDR2 SQIVND (reference sequence). This CDR3 has 15 amino acids. The CDR3 region is CASSIGVSFYNEQFF. CDR3 bases: TGTGCCAGTAGTATTGGGGTTAGTTTCTACAATGAGCAGTTCTTC.

In its sample, this clonotype is large. In nucleotides, the CDR3 is TGTGCCAGCTCACCGGCCGCGTACAATGAGCAGTTCTTC. It is translated as CASSPAAYNEQFF. The chain links TRBV18 to TRBJ2-1, with D unclear. Germline CDR1 is KGHSH and CDR2 is LQKENI. CDR3 size: 13 residues. V was pared by 3 bases and J by 4 bases, with 7 bases between.

This clonotype was picked up one time. The V gene is TRBV7-3, the J gene TRBJ1-2; D unclear. This CDR3 region has 13 residues. CDR1 is SGHTA and CDR2 is FQGTGA in the germline V gene. Trimming removed 2 bases from V and 8 bases from J, with 12 bases in between. The CDR3 nucleotides read TGTGCCAGCAGCTTAGGAGGGCTGAACGGCTACACCTTC. It is translated as CASSLGGLNGYTF.

This clonotype was seen a handful of times. CDR3 residues: CASSLTGETETQYF. As DNA, the CDR3 is TGTGCCAGCAGTTTAACAGGAGAAACAGAGACCCAGTACTTC. This sequence joins TRBV6-2 or TRBV6-3 and TRBJ2-5, with D maybe TRBD1 (5 bases). V was cut by 4 bases and J by 4 bases, with 13 bases left in between. The CDR3 runs to 14 residues. The germline V gene has CDR1 MNHEY and CDR2 SVGEGT.

This rearrangement joins TRBV18 to TRBJ1-5, with D possibly TRBD1 on 6 matching bases. The germline gives CDR1 KGHSH, CDR2 LQKENI. There are 14 residues in the CDR3. V gave up 8 bases and J gave up 2 bases, with 13 bases separating them. The CDR3 here is CASTRGQGNQPQHF. The CDR3 coding sequence is TGTGCCAGCACCAGGGGTCAGGGCAATCAGCCCCAGCATTTT.

This clonotype is labeled medium-sized. The V and J genes are TRBV6-4 and TRBJ2-5, with TRBD2 matching over 7 bases. The CDR3 extends over 13 amino acids. Germline-derived CDR1 and CDR2 are MRHNA and SNTAGT. V trimming: 6 bases; J trimming: 9 bases; junction bases outside the gene matches: 10. This chain's CDR3 is CASSEREAGAQYF. CDR3 bases: TGTGCCAGCAGCGAACGGGAGGCCGGGGCCCAGTACTTC.

The rearrangement uses TRBV5-5 and TRBJ1-5; D remains ambiguous. The germline CDR1 and CDR2 sequences are SGHKS and YYEKEE (reference sequence). This CDR3 has 13 amino acids. Trimming stripped 4 bases from V and 4 bases from J, with 9 bases between. For the CDR3, the DNA is TGTGCCAGCAGCCCGCACATTAATCAGCCCCAGCATTTT. Residues: CASSPHINQPQHF. The full variable domain, its missing parts supplied by reference TRBV5-5 and TRBJ1-5, is DAGVTQSPTHLIKTRGQQVTLRCSPISGHKSVSWYQQVLGQGPQFIFQYYEKEERGRGNFPDRFSARQFPNYSSELNVNALLLGDSALYLCASSPHINQPQHFGDGTRLSIL.

Sample share makes this clonotype medium-sized (0.01 to 0.1%). The rearrangement links TRBV27 to TRBJ2-7; 12 bases line up with TRBD2. Germline V gene data show CDR1 as MNHEY and CDR2 as SMNVEV (reference sequence). V shed 6 bases, J shed 7 bases, and the junction held 10 bases outside the gene matches. The length of the CDR3 is 15 residues. The CDR3: CASSQKGLAGREQYF. CDR3 DNA sequence: TGTGCCAGCAGCCAGAAAGGACTAGCGGGGCGAGAGCAGTACTTC.